The clone carrying this T cell receptor beta chain was counted only a few times. The antigen is undetermined. Between the trimmed V and J ends, which lost 1 base and 3 bases, there was a span of 15 bases. CDR1 and CDR2 from the germline V gene are GTSNPN and SVGIG (reference sequence). This CDR3 region has 16 residues. This entry belongs to a study of regulatory T cells in long-lasting Graves disease. Study details: Patients with persistent Graves' disease had over 5 years of antithyroid drugs and persistent TSH receptor antibodies. Broader study findings: Sample size, which was small, may have reduced accuracy. Persistent patients shared 2,500 to 3,000 public clonotypes among themselves. Newly diagnosed patients shared fewer, at 900 to 1,000.

Through Arm-PCR of CDR3 regions and iRepertoire HTBI primers, TCR beta libraries were built. MiXCR was run by TCRdb on the multiplex PCR reads, yielding one entry per CDR3 protein. The table includes a few hundred thousand distinct CDR3 sequences, roughly a fifth detected once. Time point noted: persistent/refractory GD, antithyroid drugs over 5 years with positive TRAb. PBMC-derived RNA was used for the TCR library. This material consisted of peripheral blood mononuclear cells (PBMCs), taken when the disease was refractory, from a patient treated with antithyroid drugs. This TCR derives from a female donor with Graves disease. The V gene is TRBV30, the J gene TRBJ1-4, with D tentatively TRBD1 (5 bases). CDR3 protein: CAWSGLPGRSNEKLFF. The CDR3 DNA reads as TGTGCCTGGAGTGGATTGCCGGGACGCTCTAATGAAAAACTGTTTTTT.